The 32 T cell receptor beta chains given below trace back to one sample, sequenced in a study of blood T cells in healthy people across ages. A second PCR, run for roughly 7 to 12 cycles, used a sample-barcoded 5' primer plus a J-beta primer mix. One entry per CDR3 protein, called by TCRdb with MiXCR from the 5' RACE reads. The table has hundreds of thousands of distinct CDR3 sequences, under 65% seen once. Sequenced: blood. Receptors were obtained from a man aged 60 to 75 in good health.

The chain links TRBV29-1 to TRBJ1-2; 7 bases match TRBD1. J was trimmed by 4 bases and V by 6 bases; bases with no gene match: 11. This CDR3 spans 14 amino acids. The germline V gene has CDR1 SQVTM and CDR2 ANQGSEA. DNA for the CDR3: TGCAGCGTGGGTCGAGGGGGCGTGGGCTATGGCTACACCTTC. Its translation is CSVGRGGVGYGYTF.

The chain employs TRBV21-1 and TRBJ2-5; TRBD2 reflects the table's D call only, with no check against the DNA. TRBV21-1 is an annotated pseudogene. This CDR3 has 18 amino acids. The CDR3 nucleotides are TGTGCCCCCGGGACTAGCGGGGTGGGCGCTCTATTCCAAGAGACCCAGTACTTC. Protein sequence: CAPGTSGVGALFQETQYF.

The chain recombines TRBV3-1 with TRBJ1-2; possibly TRBD1 for D (5 bases). V was cut by 3 bases and J by 3 bases, with 14 bases left in between. The CDR3 has 15 amino acids. The germline gives CDR1 LGHDT, CDR2 YNNKEL (reference sequence). The CDR3 bases are TGTGCCAGCAGCCATCGTGGGGGAAGGGACTATGGCTACACCTTC. Translation gives CASSHRGGRDYGYTF.

The chain couples TRBV10-3 to TRBJ2-7, with D perhaps TRBD1 (6 bases). Germline lookup yields CDR1 ENHRY and CDR2 SYGVKD. The germline V and J ends were trimmed by 2 bases and 2 bases, with 16 bases remaining between them. The CDR3 has 16 residues. This CDR3 is CAISEARTGMAYEQYF. CDR3 in DNA: TGTGCCATCAGTGAGGCCCGAACAGGGATGGCCTACGAGCAGTACTTC.

In its sample, this clonotype was seen many times. The V gene is TRBV15, the J gene TRBJ2-3; 8 bases align to TRBD1. Germline loops: CDR1 LNHNV, CDR2 YYDKDF (reference sequence). The CDR3 length is 18 residues. Trimming took 0 bases from V and 6 from J; bases not matched to a gene: 14. CDR3 sequence: CATSRDSGGGSPWDTQYF. CDR3 bases: TGTGCCACCAGCAGAGATTCAGGGGGCGGCTCGCCTTGGGATACGCAGTATTTT.

The CDR3 is CSARGQAFEQFF. The CDR3 DNA reads as TGCAGTGCGAGGGGTCAGGCATTTGAGCAGTTCTTC. The rearrangement joins TRBV20-1 to TRBJ2-1, with D tentatively TRBD1 or TRBD2 (5 bases each). The germline CDR1 and CDR2 sequences are DFQATT and SNEGSKA (reference sequence). The CDR3 sequence is 12 residues long. The V gene lost 6 bases and the J gene lost 9 bases, with 15 bases spanning the gap.

The V call is TRBV27, the J call TRBJ2-3; 14 bases are a match to TRBD2. Germline V gene data show CDR1 as MNHEY and CDR2 as SMNVEV (reference sequence). Trimming at V came to 6 bases and at J to 6 bases, leaving 11 bases not matched to a gene. This CDR3 has 17 residues. The CDR3 sequence is CASRRTSGGPSLDTQYF. For the CDR3, the DNA is TGTGCCAGCAGGAGGACTAGCGGGGGGCCCAGCCTGGATACGCAGTATTTT.

The gene calls are TRBV10-3 and TRBJ1-1, with 7 positions matching TRBD1. Germline CDR1 is ENHRY and CDR2 is SYGVKD. The V gene end was trimmed by 0 bases and the J gene end by 1 base; junction bases not matched to a gene: 8. There are 17 residues in the CDR3. The CDR3 region has the DNA TGTGCCATCAGTGAGTCGGGTAGGGGGCGAGCGAACACTGAAGCTTTCTTT. Its protein is CAISESGRGRANTEAFF.

This clonotype was recorded a few times. CDR3 sequence: CASSRRLNTEAFF. CDR3 bases: TGTGCCAGCAGCCGCAGATTGAACACTGAAGCTTTCTTT. The chain has TRBV3-1 and TRBJ1-1; D is undetermined. With 4 bases removed from V and 0 bases from J, the gap between germline ends came to 6 bases. The germline CDR1 and CDR2 sequences are LGHDT and YNNKEL (reference sequence). This CDR3 has 13 amino acids.

This rearrangement joins TRBV5-1 to TRBJ2-1, with 7 nucleotides matching TRBD2. Germline V lookup: CDR1 SGHRS, CDR2 YFSETQ. V was pared by 7 bases and J by 6 bases, with 19 bases of the junction left unmatched. The CDR3 consists of 17 residues. The CDR3 coding sequence is TGCGCCAGCGGCCTAAGCGGGACTGCTTATACTCCCAATGAGCAGTTCTTC. Its protein is CASGLSGTAYTPNEQFF.

In its sample, this clonotype was seen a few times. J is TRBJ2-7 and V is TRBV10-2; TRBD1 aligns across 8 bases. Germline V gene sequence: CDR1 WSHSY, CDR2 SAAADI. This CDR3 spans 16 amino acids. V lost 6 bases, J lost 1 base, and 11 bases stayed unmatched. Written as DNA, the CDR3 is TGCGCCAGCAGAGACCCCCGGACAGGGCCGTCCTACGAGCAGTACTTC. Protein: CASRDPRTGPSYEQYF.

The rearrangement uses TRBV11-2 and TRBJ2-5; tentatively, D is TRBD1 (6 bases). V was clipped by 5 bases and J by 3 bases, with 13 bases between them. Looked up from germline, CDR1 is SGHAT and CDR2 is FQNNGV. This CDR3 contains 14 residues. The CDR3: CASSLQGMKETQYF. In DNA, the CDR3 is TGTGCCAGCAGCCTGCAGGGGATGAAAGAGACCCAGTACTTC. The variable domain in full, completed from reference TRBV11-2 and TRBJ2-5, reads EAGVAQSPRYKIIEKRQSVAFWCNPISGHATLYWYQQILGQGPKLLIQFQNNGVVDDSQLPKDRFSAERLKGVDSTLKIQPAKLEDSAVYLCASSLQGMKETQYFGPGTRLLVL.

This chain joins TRBV12-3 or TRBV12-4 and TRBJ2-7, with TRBD2 matching over 12 bases. This CDR3 region has 15 residues. V shed 3 bases, J shed 6 bases, and the junction held 6 bases outside the gene matches. In DNA form, the CDR3 reads TGTGCCAGCAGTTTTGCTAGCGGGGGGGCCTGCGAGCAGTACTTC. This encodes CASSFASGGACEQYF.

In nucleotides, the CDR3 is TGCGCCAGCAGCTTGGAGGTGGCTGGGGCCAACGTCCTGACTTTC. Amino acid sequence: CASSLEVAGANVLTF. The V gene is TRBV5-1, the J gene TRBJ2-6; D is undetermined. The V gene lost 0 bases and the J gene lost 2 bases, with 6 bases spanning the gap. Looked up from germline, CDR1 is SGHRS and CDR2 is YFSETQ. This CDR3 is 15 amino acids long.

The chain carries TRBV2 and TRBJ2-5; tentative D call: TRBD1 (6 bases). Matching the DNA end better, TRBJ2-1 makes the J call doubtful. The CDR3 spans 13 residues. Germline-derived CDR1 and CDR2 are SNHLY and FYNNEI. The CDR3 sequence is CASRTDSQETQFF. The CDR3 DNA reads TGTGCCAGCAGGACGGACAGTCAAGAGACCCAGTTCTTC.

The chain carries TRBV6-2 or TRBV6-3 and TRBJ2-7; TRBD2 aligns across 11 bases. This CDR3 is built from 15 residues. J lost 7 bases, V lost 5 bases, and 10 bases had no gene match. Germline V CDR1 and CDR2: MNHEY, SVGEGT. The CDR3 region is CASSKASGGRNEQYF. The CDR3, as DNA: TGTGCCAGCAGTAAAGCTAGCGGGGGGCGAAATGAGCAGTACTTC.

The V call is TRBV11-2, the J call TRBJ1-2; D not resolved. V lost 1 base to trimming and J lost 8 bases, with 14 bases between them. The CDR3 loop spans 14 amino acids. Germline assignment: CDR1 SGHAT and CDR2 FQNNGV. CDR3 protein: CASSLGVRLGGYTF. As DNA, the CDR3 is TGTGCCAGCAGCTTAGGAGTCAGATTGGGGGGCTACACCTTC.

The chain is built from TRBV12-3 or TRBV12-4 and TRBJ2-1; 15 bases are a match to TRBD2. This CDR3 has 16 amino acids. V shed 5 bases and J 10 bases; nucleotides not matched to a gene: 9. For the CDR3, the DNA is TGTGCCAGCAGTCCCCGGACTAGCGGGGGGGATGGGGAGCAGTTCTTC. It is translated as CASSPRTSGGDGEQFF.

The chain employs TRBV27 and TRBJ2-1, with 8 bases matching TRBD2. Trimming cost V 6 bases and J 8 bases; bases outside gene matches: 6. The V gene's germline CDR1 is MNHEY and CDR2 SMNVEV (reference sequence). The CDR3 spans 13 residues. This CDR3 is CASSGGGPDEQFF. The CDR3 DNA reads as TGTGCCAGCAGCGGGGGGGGGCCCGATGAGCAGTTCTTC.

V gene TRBV20-1 combines with J gene TRBJ1-6, with D possibly TRBD1 on 5 matching bases. V was clipped by 7 bases and J by 0 bases, with 16 bases between them. The CDR3 covers 16 residues. Germline values: CDR1 DFQATT, CDR2 SNEGSKA (reference sequence). The CDR3 loop reads CSVGFGARSYNSPLHF. The DNA for the CDR3 is TGCAGTGTTGGGTTTGGGGCCCGCTCCTATAATTCACCCCTCCACTTT.

CDR3 DNA: TGTGCCAGCAGGGAAACAGGACAGGGCACATATAGCAATCAGCCCCAGCATTTT. Translating gives CASRETGQGTYSNQPQHF. The chain is built from TRBV7-2 and TRBJ1-5, with 8 bases aligning to TRBD1. V trimming: 6 bases; J trimming: 0 bases; junction bases outside the gene matches: 13. The CDR3 consists of 18 residues. Per germline, CDR1 SGHTA and CDR2 FQGNSA.

The chain employs TRBV2 and TRBJ2-7; 8 positions match TRBD1. Trimming cost V 6 bases and J 7 bases; bases outside gene matches: 11. The CDR3 runs 14 residues. CDR1 is SNHLY and CDR2 is FYNNEI in the germline V gene. CDR3 DNA sequence: TGTGCCAGCAGCCCCAATGACAGGGGACGGGAGCAGTACTTC. Protein sequence: CASSPNDRGREQYF. The entire variable domain, with the rest obtained from reference TRBV2 and TRBJ2-7, is as follows: EPEVTQTPSHQVTQMGQEVILRCVPISNHLYFYWYRQILGQKVEFLVSFYNNEISEKSEIFDDQFSVERPDGSNFTLKIRSTKLEDSAMYFCASSPNDRGREQYFGPGTRLTVT.

This clonotype was picked up a small number of times. The chain joins TRBV29-1 to TRBJ2-1; no reliable D call. CDR1 SQVTM and CDR2 ANQGSEA come from the germline V gene. This CDR3 spans 11 amino acids. V was pared by 4 bases and J by 9 bases, with 10 bases between. CDR3 DNA sequence: TGCAGCGTTGTTACAACGGGTGAGCAGTTCTTC. Amino acid sequence: CSVVTTGEQFF.

This clonotype showed up just a few times. The rearrangement links TRBV6-5 to TRBJ2-3, with 8 nucleotides matching TRBD1. J lost 1 base, V lost 2 bases, and 8 bases had no gene match. The CDR3 covers 17 residues. The germline V gene has CDR1 MNHEY and CDR2 SVGAGI. CDR3 coding DNA: TGTGCCAGCAGTTACGGTGGACAGGGAAAGGGCACAGATACGCAGTATTTT. It encodes CASSYGGQGKGTDTQYF.

V gene TRBV12-3 or TRBV12-4 combines with J gene TRBJ2-7; weak D call: TRBD1 (6 bases). This CDR3 is built from 14 residues. V lost 2 bases to trimming and J lost 4 bases, with 12 bases between them. In DNA form, the CDR3 reads TGTGCCAGCAGTTTACTCAGGGGTGGTTACGAGCAGTACTTC. Encoded protein: CASSLLRGGYEQYF.

This chain uses TRBV20-1 with TRBJ2-5, with 9 bases aligning to TRBD1. This CDR3 comprises 16 residues. Germline-derived CDR1 and CDR2 are DFQATT and SNEGSKA (reference sequence). V gave up 3 bases and J gave up 4 bases; unmatched junction bases: 12. CDR3 sequence (DNA): TGCAGTGCTAGTCACCCGACAGGGGGGCGAGGAGAGACCCAGTACTTC. It specifies CSASHPTGGRGETQYF.

The chain is built from TRBV28 and TRBJ1-2; D unresolved. Trimming took 3 bases from V and 8 from J, leaving 10 bases between them. From germline, CDR1 is MDHEN and CDR2 SYDVKM. The CDR3 has 12 amino acids. CDR3 protein: CASSLATTGYTF. As DNA, the CDR3 is TGTGCCAGCAGTTTGGCGACAACGGGCTACACCTTC.

This clonotype was detected only a few times. The V and J genes are TRBV20-1 and TRBJ2-5; D not certain. The CDR3 length is 14 residues. V was clipped by 5 bases and J by 1 base, with 14 bases between them. CDR1 is DFQATT and CDR2 is SNEGSKA in the germline V gene (reference sequence). CDR3: CSACLTQSQETQYF. CDR3 nucleotides: TGCAGTGCTTGTCTGACCCAATCCCAAGAGACCCAGTACTTC.

This clonotype was found once. V and J are TRBV12-3 or TRBV12-4 and TRBJ2-1; no clear D. The CDR3 totals 15 residues. Trimming removed 6 bases from V and 7 bases from J, with 19 bases in between. In DNA, the CDR3 is TGTGCCAGCAGCCCGGCAGGCCCCCTAGAGAATGAGCAGTTCTTC. Protein product: CASSPAGPLENEQFF.

V and J are TRBV6-5 and TRBJ1-2, with D possibly matching TRBD1 (6 bases). V was clipped by 4 bases and J by 5 bases, with 14 bases between them. The CDR3 has 14 amino acids. Germline V gives CDR1 MNHEY, CDR2 SVGAGI. The CDR3 nucleotides read TGTGCCAGCAGTTTACCAGGGGATCGATATGGCTACACCTTC. Translated: CASSLPGDRYGYTF.

In this sample, this clonotype turned up a few times. The genes are TRBV4-2 and TRBJ2-5, with D hard to call. Germline V lookup: CDR1 LGHNA, CDR2 YNFKEQ. The CDR3 runs to 16 residues. V was shortened by 1 base and J by 5 bases, with 17 bases between the two germline ends. The CDR3 protein is CASSQGDRATRETQYF. In DNA, the CDR3 is TGTGCCAGCAGCCAAGGCGATCGGGCAACTCGGGAGACCCAGTACTTC.

The chain joins TRBV29-1 to TRBJ2-5; 10 bases fit TRBD1. Germline V lookup: CDR1 SQVTM, CDR2 ANQGSEA. Trimming took 7 bases from V and 4 from J; bases not matched to a gene: 6. This CDR3 region has 13 residues. Here the CDR3 DNA reads TGCAGCGCTAGGACAGGGGGTTCAGAGACCCAGTACTTC. As protein: CSARTGGSETQYF.